Given below is one TCR beta chain in context. Assay used: immunoSEQ multiplex PCR; TCRdb lists only in-frame clones, some missing. The data show 160,000 or so clones, approximately 90% seen once. The source of the sample is a study of blood T cell repertoires in COVID-19. Across the study: PBMCs, B-cell-depleted T cells, or T cells were the source of the cDNA or gDNA that made up the material.

The sample was peripheral blood. The sequence was collected from a man between 18 and 35 years old with acute or convalescent COVID-19.

The DNA of the CDR3 is TGTGCCAGCACCTACCGGGACACCACCTATGGCTACACCTTC. Its protein product is CASTYRDTTYGYTF. The rearrangement uses TRBV9 and TRBJ1-2; D possibly corresponds to TRBD1 (6 bases). Germline CDR1 and CDR2: SGDLS and YYNGEE. Trimming shortened V by 6 bases and J by 4 bases, and 16 bases separated the two germline ends. This CDR3 is 14 amino acids long.